This TCR beta chain is from a study of control samples from healthy donors and cancer patients. V trimming: 2 bases; J trimming: 5 bases; junction bases outside the gene matches: 5. Germline CDR1 MNHGY, CDR2 SVAAGI. There are 16 residues in the CDR3. The assay was immunoSEQ multiplex PCR, and TCRdb's table has in-frame clones only and misses some. Seen here are about 130,000 clones, 85% to 95% observed once, and the top ten hold over 12%. This sequence joins TRBV6-9 and TRBJ2-3, with 12 bases lining up with TRBD1. What was sequenced was PBMCs. The receptor's source is a man between 60 and 75 years old with colorectal cancer. CDR3 coding DNA: TGTGCCAGCAGTTATCCCGGGACAGGGGGCTTAGATACGCAGTATTTT. Its translation: CASSYPGTGGLDTQYF.